Given below is one T cell receptor (beta chain) in context. Authors' processing steps: The assay estimated nucleated cells by amplifying reference gene primers. The assay was immunoSEQ multiplex PCR, and TCRdb's table has in-frame clones only and misses some. V, J and clone size reflect that table, while D and trimming were determined from the DNA. The sample carries 250,000 to 300,000 clones, almost 85% recorded once. These data are taken from a study of blood T cell repertoires in COVID-19. Study details: The origin of the acute and convalescent COVID-19 samples was the United States, Italy and Spain. Sources were T cells, B-cell-depleted T cells, or PBMCs; the material itself was cDNA or gDNA.

Losses at the gene ends were 5 bases for V and 4 bases for J; bases not matched to a gene: 3. From germline, CDR1 is MNHEY and CDR2 SVGAGI. The CDR3 spans 14 residues. The rearrangement joins TRBV6-5 to TRBJ1-5, with 9 positions matching TRBD1. The receptor comes from a man aged 50-59 years with active or convalescent COVID-19. Sequenced input: peripheral blood. The DNA for the CDR3 is TGTGCCAGCAGTCTAGGGACAGGGAATCAGCCCCAGCATTTT. Translating it yields CASSLGTGNQPQHF.